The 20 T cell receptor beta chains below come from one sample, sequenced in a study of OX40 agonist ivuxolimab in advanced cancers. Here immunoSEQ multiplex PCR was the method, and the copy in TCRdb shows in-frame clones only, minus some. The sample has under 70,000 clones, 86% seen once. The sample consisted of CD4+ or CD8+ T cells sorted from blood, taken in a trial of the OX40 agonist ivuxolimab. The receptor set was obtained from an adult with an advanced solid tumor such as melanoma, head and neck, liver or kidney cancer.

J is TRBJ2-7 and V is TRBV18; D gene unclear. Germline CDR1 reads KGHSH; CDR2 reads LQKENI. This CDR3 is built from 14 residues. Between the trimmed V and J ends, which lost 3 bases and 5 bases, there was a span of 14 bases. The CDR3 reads CASSPTTIDHEQYF. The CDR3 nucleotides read TGTGCCAGCTCACCCACAACGATCGATCACGAGCAGTACTTC.

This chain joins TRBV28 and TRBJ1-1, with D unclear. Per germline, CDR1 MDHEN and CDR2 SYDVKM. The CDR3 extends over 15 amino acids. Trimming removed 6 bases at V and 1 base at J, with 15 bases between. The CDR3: CASSQNGEGNTEAFF. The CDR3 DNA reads TGTGCCAGCAGCCAAAACGGGGAGGGGAACACTGAAGCTTTCTTT.

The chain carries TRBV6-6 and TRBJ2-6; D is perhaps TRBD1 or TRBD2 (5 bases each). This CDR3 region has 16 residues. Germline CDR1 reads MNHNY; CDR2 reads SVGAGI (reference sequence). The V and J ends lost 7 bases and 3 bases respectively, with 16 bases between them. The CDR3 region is CASTGTPNSGANVLTF. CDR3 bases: TGTGCCAGCACCGGGACCCCCAACAGTGGGGCCAACGTCCTGACTTTC.

The chain's CDR3 is CASSVPGSSYNEQFF. DNA for the CDR3: TGTGCCAGCAGCGTACCGGGGAGCTCCTACAATGAGCAGTTCTTC. The V gene is TRBV9, the J gene TRBJ2-1; weak D call: TRBD2 (5 bases). V shed 1 base and J shed 0 bases, with 8 bases lying between them. Germline CDR1 is SGDLS and CDR2 is YYNGEE. This CDR3 comprises 15 residues.

CDR3 sequence (DNA): TGTGCCGATCCCCCCAGGGGCGCCGGGGAGCTGTTTTTT. Amino acid sequence: CADPPRGAGELFF. The genes are TRBV27 and TRBJ2-2; a possible D gene is TRBD1 (6 bases). The CDR3 has 13 amino acids. The germline V gene has CDR1 MNHEY and CDR2 SMNVEV (reference sequence). Trimming took off 11 bases at V and 6 bases at J, with 16 bases between the two ends.

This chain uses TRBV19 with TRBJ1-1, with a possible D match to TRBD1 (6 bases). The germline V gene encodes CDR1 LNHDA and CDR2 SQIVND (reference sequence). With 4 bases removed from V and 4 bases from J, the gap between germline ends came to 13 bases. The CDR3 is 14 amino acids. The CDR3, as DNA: TGTGCCAGTAGTACACAGGGTCCCGGCACTGAAGCTTTCTTT. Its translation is CASSTQGPGTEAFF.

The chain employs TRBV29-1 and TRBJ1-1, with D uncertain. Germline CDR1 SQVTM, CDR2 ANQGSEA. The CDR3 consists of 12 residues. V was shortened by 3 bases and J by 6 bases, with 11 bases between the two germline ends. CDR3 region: CSVDSTRAEAFF. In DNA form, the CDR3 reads TGCAGCGTTGATTCCACGAGGGCTGAAGCTTTCTTT.

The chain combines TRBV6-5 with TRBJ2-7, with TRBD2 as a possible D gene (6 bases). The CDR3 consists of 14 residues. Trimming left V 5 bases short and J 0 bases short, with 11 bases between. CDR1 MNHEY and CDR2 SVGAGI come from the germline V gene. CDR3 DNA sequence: TGTGCCAGCAGTCCGGACGGGAGCTCCTACGAGCAGTACTTC. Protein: CASSPDGSSYEQYF.

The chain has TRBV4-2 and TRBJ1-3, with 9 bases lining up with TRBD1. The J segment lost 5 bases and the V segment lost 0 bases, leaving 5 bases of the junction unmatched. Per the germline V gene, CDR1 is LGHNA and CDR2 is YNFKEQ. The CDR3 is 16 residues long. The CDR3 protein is CASSQDWGQGRNTIYF. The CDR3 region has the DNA TGTGCCAGCAGCCAAGATTGGGGACAGGGAAGAAACACCATATATTTT.

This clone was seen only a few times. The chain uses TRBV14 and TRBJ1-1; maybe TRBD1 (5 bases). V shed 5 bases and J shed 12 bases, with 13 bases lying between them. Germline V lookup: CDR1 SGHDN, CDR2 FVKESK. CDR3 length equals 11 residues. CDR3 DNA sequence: TGTGCCAGCAGCACAGGTCCTAGAACTTTCTTT. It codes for CASSTGPRTFF.

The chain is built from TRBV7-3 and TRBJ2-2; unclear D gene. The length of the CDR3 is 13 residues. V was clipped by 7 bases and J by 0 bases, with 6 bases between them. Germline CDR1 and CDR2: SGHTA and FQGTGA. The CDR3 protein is CASKPPNTGELFF. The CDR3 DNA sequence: TGTGCCAGCAAACCCCCGAACACCGGGGAGCTGTTTTTT.

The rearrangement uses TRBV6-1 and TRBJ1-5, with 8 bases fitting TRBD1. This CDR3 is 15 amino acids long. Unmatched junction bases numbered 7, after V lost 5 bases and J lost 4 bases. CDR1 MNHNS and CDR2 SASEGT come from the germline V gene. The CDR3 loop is CASSFQTGENQPQHF. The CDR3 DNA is TGTGCCAGCAGTTTCCAGACAGGGGAAAATCAGCCCCAGCATTTT.

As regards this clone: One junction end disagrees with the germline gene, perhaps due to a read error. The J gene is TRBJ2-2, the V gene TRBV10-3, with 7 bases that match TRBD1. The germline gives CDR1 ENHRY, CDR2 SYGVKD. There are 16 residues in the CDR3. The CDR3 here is CAISELGGADTGELFF. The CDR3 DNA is TGTGCCATCAGCGAGTTAGGGGGCGCTGACACCGGGGAGCTGTTTTTT.

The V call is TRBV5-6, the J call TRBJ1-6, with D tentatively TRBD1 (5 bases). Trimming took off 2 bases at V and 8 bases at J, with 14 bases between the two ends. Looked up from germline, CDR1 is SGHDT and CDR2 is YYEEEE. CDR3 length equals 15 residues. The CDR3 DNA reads TGTGCCAGCAGCTTTGCGGGACCGGGGGATTCACCCCTCCACTTT. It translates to CASSFAGPGDSPLHF.

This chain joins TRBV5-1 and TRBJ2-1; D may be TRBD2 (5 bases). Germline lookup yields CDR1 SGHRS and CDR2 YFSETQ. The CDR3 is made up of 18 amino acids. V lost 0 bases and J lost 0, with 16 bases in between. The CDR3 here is CASSLESGSASSYNEQFF. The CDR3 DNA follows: TGCGCCAGCAGCTTGGAGTCTGGTAGCGCAAGCTCCTACAATGAGCAGTTCTTC.

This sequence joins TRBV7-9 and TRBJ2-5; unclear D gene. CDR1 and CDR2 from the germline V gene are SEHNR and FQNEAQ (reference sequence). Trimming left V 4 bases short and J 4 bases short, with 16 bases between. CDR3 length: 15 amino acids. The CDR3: CASSSQGQEGETQYF. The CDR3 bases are TGTGCCAGCAGCTCCCAAGGCCAGGAAGGAGAGACCCAGTACTTC. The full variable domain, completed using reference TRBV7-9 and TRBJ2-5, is DTGVSQNPRHKITKRGQNVTFRCDPISEHNRLYWYRQTLGQGPEFLTYFQNEAQLEKSRLLSDRFSAERPKGSFSTLEIQRTEQGDSAMYLCASSSQGQEGETQYFGPGTRLLVL.

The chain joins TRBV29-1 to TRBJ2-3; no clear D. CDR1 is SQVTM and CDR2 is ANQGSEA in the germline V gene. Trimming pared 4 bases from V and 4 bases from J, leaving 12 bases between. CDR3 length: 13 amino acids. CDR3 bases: TGCAGCGTTGTGGCGGCAGGTCCAGATACGCAGTATTTT. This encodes CSVVAAGPDTQYF.

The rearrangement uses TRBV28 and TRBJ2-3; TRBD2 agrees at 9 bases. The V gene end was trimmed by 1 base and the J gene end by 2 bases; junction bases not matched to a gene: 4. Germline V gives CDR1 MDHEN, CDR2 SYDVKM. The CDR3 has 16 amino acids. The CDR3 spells CASSLLGGRATDTQYF. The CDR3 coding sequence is TGTGCCAGCAGTTTATTAGGCGGGAGGGCCACAGATACGCAGTATTTT.

CDR3 in amino acids: CASSKGQGTETQYF. In DNA form, the CDR3 reads TGTGCCAGCAGCAAGGGACAGGGTACGGAGACCCAGTACTTC. This sequence joins TRBV21-1 and TRBJ2-5; the DNA was not compared with TRBD1, the D call given in the table. TRBV21-1 is deemed a pseudogene. This CDR3 contains 14 residues.

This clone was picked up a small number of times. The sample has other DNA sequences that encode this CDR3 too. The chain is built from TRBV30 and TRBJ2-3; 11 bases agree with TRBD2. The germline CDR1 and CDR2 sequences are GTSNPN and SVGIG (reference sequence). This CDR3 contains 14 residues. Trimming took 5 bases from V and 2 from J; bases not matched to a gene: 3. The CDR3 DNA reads TGTGCCTGGGGACTAGCGGGTATCACAGATACGCAGTATTTT. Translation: CAWGLAGITDTQYF. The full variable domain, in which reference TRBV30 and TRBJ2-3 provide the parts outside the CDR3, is SQTIHQWPATLVQPVGSPLSLECTVEGTSNPNLYWYRQAAGRGLQLLFYSVGIGQISSEVPQNLSASRPQDRQFILSSKKLLLSDSGFYLCAWGLAGITDTQYFGPGTRLTVL.